Here is one TCR beta chain with its context. Its matching antigen is unknown. These data come from a study of T cell repertoires in ileal Crohn's disease. Study in general: From the resection specimen's proximal margin, biopsies were taken as MI. Points from the study as a whole: Endoscopic recurrence occurred in every patient whose clonality exceeded 26.8%. Compared with non-smokers, active smokers at surgery showed more clonal expansions.

Time point of the sample: proximal margin of the surgical specimen (macroscopically non-inflamed). Included were adult ileal or ileocolonic Crohn's patients indicated for ileocolonic resection. This CDR3 spans 11 amino acids. V dropped 4 bases and J dropped 1 base, with 1 base sitting between them. The germline gives CDR1 SNHLY, CDR2 FYNNEI. Here immunoSEQ multiplex PCR was the method, and the copy in TCRdb shows in-frame clones only, minus some. The sample shows approximately 7,300 clones, roughly three quarters of them seen only once. The sample was ileal tissue. This TCR was sampled from an adult with Crohn's disease. This rearrangement joins TRBV2 to TRBJ1-1; D not certain. The CDR3 nucleotides are TGTGCCAGCAGTGCGAACACTGAAGCTTTCTTT. It translates to CASSANTEAFF.